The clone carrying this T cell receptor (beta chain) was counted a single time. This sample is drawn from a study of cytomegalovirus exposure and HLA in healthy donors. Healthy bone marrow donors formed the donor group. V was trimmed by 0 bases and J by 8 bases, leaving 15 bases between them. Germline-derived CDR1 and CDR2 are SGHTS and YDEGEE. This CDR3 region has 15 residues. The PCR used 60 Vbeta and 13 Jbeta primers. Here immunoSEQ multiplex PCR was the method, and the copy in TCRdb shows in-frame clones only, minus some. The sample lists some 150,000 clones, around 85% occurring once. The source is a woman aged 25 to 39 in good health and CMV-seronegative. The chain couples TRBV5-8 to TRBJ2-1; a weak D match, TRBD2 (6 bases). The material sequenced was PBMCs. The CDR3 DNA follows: TGTGCCAGCAGCTTGGGGAGGGGTCCTTACGATGAGCAGTTCTTC. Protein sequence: CASSLGRGPYDEQFF. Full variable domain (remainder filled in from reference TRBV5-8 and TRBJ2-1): EAGVTQSPTHLIKTRGQQATLRCSPISGHTSVYWYQQALGLGLQFLLWYDEGEERNRGNFPPRFSGRQFPNYSSELNVNALELEDSALYLCASSLGRGPYDEQFFGPGTRLTVL.